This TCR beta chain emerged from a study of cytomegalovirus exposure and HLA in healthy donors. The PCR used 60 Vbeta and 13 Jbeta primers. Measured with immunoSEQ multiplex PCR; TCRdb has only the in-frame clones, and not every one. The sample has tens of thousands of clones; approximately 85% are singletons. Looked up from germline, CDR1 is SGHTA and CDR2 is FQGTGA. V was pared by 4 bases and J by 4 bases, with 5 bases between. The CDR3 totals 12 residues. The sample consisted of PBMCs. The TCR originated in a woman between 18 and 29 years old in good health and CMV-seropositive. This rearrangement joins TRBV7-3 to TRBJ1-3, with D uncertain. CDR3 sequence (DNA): TGTGCCAGCAGCTCCGGGGGAAACACCATATATTTT. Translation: CASSSGGNTIYF.